These T cell receptor beta chains were read from a single sample in a study of prognosis after radiotherapy for stage I lung cancer. TCRdb re-called the multiplex PCR reads with MiXCR, one entry per CDR3 protein. The data show around 63,000 distinct CDR3 sequences, with about a quarter seen just once and more than 6.5% held by the top ten. The sample consisted of PBMCs, taken before or after stereotactic body radiation therapy (not recorded which). The receptors here all came from a donor aged 50 or older with non-small cell lung cancer. CDR3s include the opening cysteine and the closing phenylalanine or tryptophan. A D gene is named only where the DNA matches it firmly. Size is stated for part of the rows, as once, few or many counts, or as a class when the clone is expanded.

many	TRBD1	TRBV10-2	TRBJ1-6	CASSDGTGRAPLHF	TGCGCCAGCAGCGACGGGACAGGGCGGGCACCCCTCCACTTT
many	.	TRBV6-1	TRBJ2-1	CAARGALNEQFF	TGTGCCGCCCGGGGGGCTTTGAATGAGCAGTTCTTC
many	.	TRBV7-9	TRBJ2-2	CASSLGATGELFF	TGTGCCAGCAGCTTAGGGGCCACCGGGGAGCTGTTTTTT
medium-sized	.	TRBV7-3	TRBJ1-1	CASSLGRGHTEAFF	TGTGCCAGCAGCTTAGGCAGGGGTCACACTGAAGCTTTCTTT
many	.	TRBV28	TRBJ1-2	CASRETNYGYTF	TGTGCCAGCCGGGAAACCAACTATGGCTACACCTTC
many	TRBD2	TRBV9	TRBJ2-7	CASSLHPGTSGVSYEQYF	TGTGCCAGCAGCCTACACCCCGGGACTAGCGGGGTCTCCTACGAGCAGTACTTC
.	.	TRBV20-1	TRBJ2-1	CSARDRHRAGNEQFF	TGCAGTGCTAGAGATCGCCATAGGGCGGGGAATGAGCAGTTCTTC
many	TRBD1	TRBV6-1	TRBJ1-5	CASKGQQNQPQHF	TGTGCCAGCAAGGGACAGCAAAATCAGCCCCAGCATTTT
.	TRBD1	TRBV6-5	TRBJ1-2	CASSSGQGGGYTF	TGTGCCAGCAGTTCGGGACAGGGCGGAGGCTACACCTTC
many	TRBD1	TRBV2	TRBJ2-2	CASSGTGNFVELFF	TGTGCCAGCAGTGGGACAGGGAACTTCGTGGAGCTGTTTTTT
many	.	TRBV28	TRBJ1-5	CAATSQGGNQPQHF	TGTGCCGCAACTTCCCAGGGTGGCAATCAGCCCCAGCATTTT
.	.	TRBV5-5	TRBJ2-5	CASSPMGTQETQYF	TGTGCCAGCAGCCCCATGGGGACACAAGAGACCCAGTACTTC
.	.	TRBV6-1	TRBJ1-1	CASSEKTGYEAFF	TGTGCCAGCAGTGAAAAGACAGGCTATGAAGCCTTCTTT
many	TRBD1	TRBV10-2	TRBJ2-5	CASTRDRAKETQYF	TGCGCCAGCACTCGGGACAGGGCGAAGGAGACCCAGTACTTC
many	TRBD1	TRBV7-2	TRBJ1-5	CASSLGQGYNQPQHF	TGTGCCAGCAGCTTGGGACAGGGCTACAATCAGCCCCAGCATTTT
many	.	TRBV20-1	TRBJ1-2	CSARSPDANYGYTF	TGCAGTGCTAGGTCCCCAGACGCTAACTATGGCTACACCTTC
many	TRBD1	TRBV19	TRBJ1-5	CASSPTGQGGQPQHF	TGTGCCAGTAGTCCCACGGGACAGGGGGGCCAGCCCCAGCATTTT
many	.	TRBV19	TRBJ2-3	CASSIGRGRTDTQYF	TGTGCCAGTAGTATTGGTCGGGGACGCACAGATACGCAGTATTTT
many	.	TRBV6-1	TRBJ2-7	CASSPYRISYEQYF	TGTGCCAGCAGCCCCTACAGGATCTCCTACGAGCAGTACTTC
many	.	TRBV6-1	TRBJ1-2	CASTDRRINYGYTF	TGTGCCAGCACCGACCGGCGGATAAACTATGGCTACACCTTC
many	.	TRBV12-3/TRBV12-4	TRBJ1-5	CASSNYRENQPQHF	TGTGCCAGCAGTAATTACAGGGAGAATCAGCCCCAGCATTTT
many	.	TRBV18	TRBJ1-1	CASSSQNTEAFF	TGCGCCAGCAGCTCTCAGAACACTGAAGCTTTCTTT
many	.	TRBV20-1	TRBJ2-1	CSASGHPYNEQFF	TGCAGTGCTAGCGGTCACCCCTACAATGAGCAGTTCTTC
many	TRBD1	TRBV6-2/TRBV6-3	TRBJ1-2	CASRPLTGRYGYTF	TGTGCCAGCAGACCGCTGACAGGGAGGTATGGCTACACCTTC
many	.	TRBV30	TRBJ1-2	CAWSVPRRNKGYTF	TGTGCCTGGAGTGTCCCCAGACGGAACAAAGGCTACACCTTC
many	.	TRBV7-9	TRBJ1-2	CASSLALGGYTF	TGTGCCAGCAGCTTAGCGCTAGGTGGCTACACCTTC
medium-sized	.	TRBV6-1	TRBJ1-6	CASTGMGDSPLHF	TGTGCCAGCACCGGGATGGGGGATTCACCCCTCCACTTT
many	.	TRBV20-1	TRBJ1-5	CSASPPGHRGQPQHF	TGCAGTGCTAGCCCTCCGGGACACCGAGGTCAGCCCCAGCATTTT
many	.	TRBV20-1	TRBJ2-3	CSAPTWGSTDTQYF	TGCAGTGCTCCAACTTGGGGGTCCACAGATACGCAGTATTTT
many	TRBD2	TRBV19	TRBJ2-2	CATHRGGGGAGELFF	TGTGCCACGCACCGTGGGGGGGGTGGAGCTGGGGAGCTGTTTTTT
many	TRBD1	TRBV20-1	TRBJ2-7	CSAGTGPDEQYF	TGCAGTGCCGGGACAGGGCCCGACGAGCAGTACTTC
many	.	TRBV5-6	TRBJ2-7	CASSLGGTPWGQYF	TGTGCCAGCAGCTTGGGGGGGACCCCCTGGGGGCAGTACTTC
many	.	TRBV6-1	TRBJ2-1	CASSEGPGAGYNEQFF	TGTGCCAGCAGTGAAGGCCCGGGAGCTGGTTACAATGAGCAGTTCTTC
many	.	TRBV2	TRBJ1-5	CASSLKGDQPQHF	TGTGCCTCCTCACTGAAGGGGGATCAGCCCCAGCATTTT
.	.	TRBV5-5	TRBJ2-1	CASSRDPPANEQFF	TGTGCCAGCAGTCGGGACCCCCCGGCCAATGAGCAGTTCTTC
many	.	TRBV19	TRBJ1-1	CASSIEKGRTEAFF	TGTGCCAGTAGTATAGAAAAGGGGAGGACTGAAGCTTTCTTT
many	TRBD1	TRBV7-9	TRBJ2-3	CASSLGTGARPSTDTQYF	TGTGCCAGCAGCTTAGGGACAGGGGCGAGGCCTAGCACAGATACGCAGTATTTT
many	.	TRBV7-9	TRBJ2-3	CASSPEGSDTDTQYF	TGTGCCAGCAGCCCTGAGGGTAGCGACACAGATACGCAGTATTTT
many	.	TRBV25-1	TRBJ1-1	CASSGSREETEAFF	TGTGCCAGCAGTGGGAGCAGGGAGGAGACTGAAGCTTTCTTT
many	.	TRBV2	TRBJ1-2	CASSAGYGYTF	TGTGCCAGCAGTGCTGGCTATGGCTACACCTTC
many	.	TRBV28	TRBJ1-2	CASSPPSETVDGYTF	TGTGCCAGCAGTCCACCTTCCGAGACAGTTGATGGCTACACCTTC
.	.	TRBV5-1	TRBJ2-5	CASSLGRQETQYF	TGCGCCAGCAGCTTGGGCCGCCAAGAGACCCAGTACTTC
many	.	TRBV4-2	TRBJ2-3	CASSRDFRTDTQYF	TGTGCCAGCAGCCGGGACTTCCGCACAGATACGCAGTATTTT
many	.	TRBV6-1	TRBJ2-7	CASSPTFLYEQYF	TGTGCCAGCAGCCCGACCTTCCTATACGAGCAGTACTTC
.	.	TRBV6-2/TRBV6-3	TRBJ1-4	CPSSAPRVWGVYEKLFF	TGTCCCAGCAGTGCCCCGAGGGTCTGGGGGGTTTATGAAAAACTGTTTTTT